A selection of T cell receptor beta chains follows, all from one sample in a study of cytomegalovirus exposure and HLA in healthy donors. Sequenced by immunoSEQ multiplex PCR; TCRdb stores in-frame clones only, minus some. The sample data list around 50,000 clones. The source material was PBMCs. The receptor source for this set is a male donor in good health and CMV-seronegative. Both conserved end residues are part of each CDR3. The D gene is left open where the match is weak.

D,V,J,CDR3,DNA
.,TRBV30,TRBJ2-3,CAWSKRSLNTDTQYF,TGTGCCTGGAGTAAGCGGAGTCTCAACACAGATACGCAGTATTTT
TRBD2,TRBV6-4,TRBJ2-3,CASTRTSGGGDTQYF,TGTGCCAGCACCCGGACTAGCGGGGGAGGAGATACGCAGTATTTT
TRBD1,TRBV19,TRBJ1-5,CASSARDRGGDQPQHF,TGTGCCAGTAGTGCCCGGGACAGGGGTGGGGATCAGCCCCAGCATTTT
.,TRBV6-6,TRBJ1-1,CASSYEGRGAFF,TGTGCCAGCAGTTACGAGGGCAGGGGAGCTTTCTTT
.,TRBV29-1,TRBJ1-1,CSVGFVQGNTEAFF,TGCAGCGTTGGGTTCGTACAGGGGAACACTGAAGCTTTCTTT
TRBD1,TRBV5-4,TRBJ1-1,CASSLNLRGSRAFF,TGTGCCAGCAGCTTAAATCTCAGGGGGTCAAGAGCTTTCTTT
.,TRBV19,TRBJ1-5,CASNQGLDQPQHF,TGTGCCAGTAATCAGGGTCTTGATCAGCCCCAGCATTTT
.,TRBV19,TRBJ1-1,CASSAQLNTEAFF,TGTGCCAGTAGTGCCCAGTTGAACACTGAAGCTTTCTTT
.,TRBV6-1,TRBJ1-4,CASSEATGTNEKLFF,TGTGCCAGCAGTGAAGCAACCGGGACTAATGAAAAACTGTTTTTT
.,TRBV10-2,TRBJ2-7,CASSESRGSYEQYF,TGCGCCAGCAGTGAGAGTAGGGGGTCCTACGAGCAGTACTTC
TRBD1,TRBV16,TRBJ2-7,CASSRLQGGFYEQYF,TGTGCCAGCAGCCGTCTACAGGGGGGTTTCTACGAGCAGTACTTC
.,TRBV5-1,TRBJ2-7,CASSLTSFGPYEQYF,TGCGCCAGCAGCTTGACTAGCTTTGGCCCCTACGAGCAGTACTTC
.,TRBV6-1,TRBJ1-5,CASSEGNLIRVNQPQHF,TGTGCCAGCAGTGAAGGCAACTTAATACGAGTCAATCAGCCCCAGCATTTT
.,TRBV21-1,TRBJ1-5,CASRRTGNSNQPQHF,TGTGCCAGCAGGCGCACAGGGAATAGCAATCAGCCCCAGCATTTT